This TCR beta chain was obtained from a study of blood T cell repertoires in COVID-19. Across the whole study: Acute-phase and convalescent COVID-19 samples originated in the United States, Italy and Spain. T cells, B-cell-depleted T cells, or PBMCs provided the cDNA or gDNA that served as material.

The CDR3 is 14 residues long. V gave up 3 bases and J gave up 4 bases; unmatched junction bases: 4. The germline V gene encodes CDR1 SGDLS and CDR2 YYNGEE. Original processing methods: Estimated nucleated cell counts came from reference gene primer amplification. Measured with immunoSEQ multiplex PCR; TCRdb has only the in-frame clones, and not every one. The V and J calls and clone size come from that table; D and trimming were worked out from the DNA. This sample has 40,000 to 50,000 clones, with about nine tenths found just once. The V gene is TRBV9, the J gene TRBJ2-5; TRBD1 aligns across 9 bases. The receptor's source is a man in his sixties or seventies with acute or convalescent COVID-19. Sequencing was done on a sample of peripheral blood. As DNA, the CDR3 is TGTGCCAGCAGCGCCGAGACAGGGGGAGAGACCCAGTACTTC. It specifies CASSAETGGETQYF. The full variable domain, in which reference TRBV9 and TRBJ2-5 provide the parts outside the CDR3, is DSGVTQTPKHLITATGQRVTLRCSPRSGDLSVYWYQQSLDQGLQFLIQYYNGEERAKGNILERFSAQQFPDLHSELNLSSLELGDSALYFCASSAETGGETQYFGPGTRLLVL.